These T cell receptor beta chains were read from a single sample in a study of cytomegalovirus exposure and HLA in healthy donors. Using immunoSEQ multiplex PCR, the repertoire was profiled, and TCRdb retains in-frame clones only, with some absent. This sample has around 150,000 clones; around 80% occur once, and the top ten carry over 2%. The sample comprised PBMCs. These receptors all come from a man aged 25 to 45 in good health and CMV-seronegative. Each CDR3 is given with its conserved first and last residue. Each record gives: clone size, D gene, J gene, V gene, CDR3 DNA, CDR3 protein. The D gene is left open where the match is weak. Clone size is given for some rows only: seen once, a few or many times, or a class if the clone is expanded.

. TRBD1 TRBJ2-7 TRBV18 TGTGCCAGCTCGCCCGGGACAGAGGCCTACGAGCAGTACTTC CASSPGTEAYEQYF
. . TRBJ1-6 TRBV19 TGTGCCACCGCGAGAGGTCTGGATTCACCCCTCCACTTT CATARGLDSPLHF
. . TRBJ2-7 TRBV7-8 TGTGCCAGCAAGGTCTCGCGGGAACACTACGAGCAGTACTTC CASKVSREHYEQYF
. . TRBJ1-1 TRBV29-1 TGCAGCGGAATAACAGGGCTGGTGAACACTGAAGCTTTCTTT CSGITGLVNTEAFF
. . TRBJ1-1 TRBV29-1 TGCAGCGTTGAATCTACAGGGTCGGCTTTCTTT CSVESTGSAFF
few . TRBJ2-7 TRBV7-2 TGTGCCAGCAGCTTCAGGGGCCAATCCTACGAGCAGTACTTC CASSFRGQSYEQYF
. TRBD2 TRBJ2-1 TRBV9 TGTGCCAGCAGCGTTAATAGCGGGGCCTACAATGAGCAGTTCTTC CASSVNSGAYNEQFF
. . TRBJ1-1 TRBV7-2 TGTGCCAGCAGCACAGGGCAGGACACTGAAGCTTTCTTT CASSTGQDTEAFF
. TRBD2 TRBJ2-1 TRBV10-3 TGTGCCATCAGGCTAGCGGCCTACAATGAGCAGTTCTTC CAIRLAAYNEQFF
few . TRBJ2-7 TRBV6-5 TGTGCCAGCACTTCACGGACAGCGAGGTTCGAGCAGTACTTC CASTSRTARFEQYF
. . TRBJ2-3 TRBV6-6 TGTGCCAGCAGTTACTCGACCGGGGGACGCACAGATACGCAGTATTTT CASSYSTGGRTDTQYF
. TRBD1 TRBJ1-2 TRBV6-6 TGTGCCAGCAGCCCTGAGACAGGGAGATTTGGCAATGGCTACACCTTC CASSPETGRFGNGYTF
. . TRBJ2-3 TRBV29-1 TGCAGCGTTCCTGGACAGATCCCTGCTTATACGCAGTATTTT CSVPGQIPAYTQYF
. . TRBJ2-7 TRBV10-3 TGTGCCATCAGTGAGTCCCGACAGCGAACCTCCTACGAGCAGTACTTC CAISESRQRTSYEQYF
once TRBD2 TRBJ2-1 TRBV2 TGTGCCAGCAGTGATCCTGGGACTAGCCCGTACAATGAGCAGTTCTTC CASSDPGTSPYNEQFF
. . TRBJ1-5 TRBV30 TGTGCCTGGAACAAGGACTCCCGCCAGCCCCAGCATTTT CAWNKDSRQPQHF
. TRBD2 TRBJ2-1 TRBV15 TGTGCCACCAGCATAGGCCCCAGCGGGGGGGCATCCTACAATGAGCAGTTCTTC CATSIGPSGGASYNEQFF
once . TRBJ2-3 TRBV6-1 TGTGCCAGCAGTGTCTCAGGGCTTGGCACAGATACGCAGTATTTT CASSVSGLGTDTQYF
. . TRBJ1-5 TRBV6-1 TGTGCCAGCAGTGATCGGGTAAATCAGCCCCAGAATTTT CASSDRVNQPQNF
once TRBD1 TRBJ1-2 TRBV6-4 TGTGCCAGCAGCCCCCAGGGGGTGGGGACCTATGGCTACACCTTC CASSPQGVGTYGYTF
. TRBD1 TRBJ2-5 TRBV18 TGTGCCAGCTCACCACCGTCGACAGGGGTAGAGACCCAGTACTTC CASSPPSTGVETQYF
. . TRBJ2-5 TRBV28 TGTGCCAGCAGTTTATCGCACAGGCGGGAGACCCAGTACTTC CASSLSHRRETQYF
few . TRBJ1-4 TRBV2 TGTGCCAGCAGTGCCGAATGGGGGGGGAATGAAAAACTGTTTTTT CASSAEWGGNEKLFF
few TRBD1 TRBJ2-1 TRBV28 TGTGCCAGCAGTCGGGACAGGGTGGGGAATGAGCAGTTCTTC CASSRDRVGNEQFF
. TRBD1 TRBJ2-7 TRBV10-2 TGCGCCAGCGGACAGGGGGGTATCGAGCAGTACTTC CASGQGGIEQYF
. TRBD2 TRBJ2-1 TRBV4-1 TGCGCCAGCAGCCAAGATCCTAGCGGGCTCTACAATGAGCAGTTCTTC CASSQDPSGLYNEQFF
. . TRBJ2-3 TRBV29-1 TGCAGCGTTGAAGATCGACTAGGGGGCACAGATACGCAGTATTTT CSVEDRLGGTDTQYF
. . TRBJ2-3 TRBV5-1 TGCGCCAGCAGCTTGTTCCGACTTCAATCCTCTAGCACAGATACGCAGTATTTT CASSLFRLQSSSTDTQYF
. TRBD1 TRBJ2-7 TRBV5-4 TGTGCCAGCAACCTAGGGGGCCCGGCTGGCGAGCAGTACTTC CASNLGGPAGEQYF
. TRBD2 TRBJ2-3 TRBV27 TGTGCCAGCAGTTATGCGGGGGGGACAGATACGCAGTATTTT CASSYAGGTDTQYF
few . TRBJ2-7 TRBV21-1 TGTGCCAGCAGCAAAGCGAGGGACAGGGAGTACGAGCAGTACTTC CASSKARDREYEQYF
. . TRBJ2-3 TRBV7-8 TGTGCCAGCAGCTTAGGACTTGAGCGGACGCAGTATTTT CASSLGLERTQYF
. TRBD2 TRBJ2-2 TRBV10-1 TGCGCCAGCAGTGAGGGAGGACTAGCGGAAAGCACCGGGGAGCTGTTTTTT CASSEGGLAESTGELFF
. . TRBJ1-3 TRBV19 TGTGCCAGTACCCCGACGGGAACCTTCCGGAACACCATATATTTT CASTPTGTFRNTIYF
. . TRBJ2-3 TRBV30 TGTGCCTGGACCCCAGGCACAGATACGCAGTATTTT CAWTPGTDTQYF
few . TRBJ2-7 TRBV28 TGTGCCAGCAGTGTACCCCCAGTCTACGAGCAGTACTTC CASSVPPVYEQYF
. TRBD1 TRBJ2-1 TRBV6-6 TGTGCCAGCAGTTCGGGACAGGCCCGCAATGAGCAGTTCTTC CASSSGQARNEQFF
. TRBD1 TRBJ1-6 TRBV7-2 TGTGCCTCCTCGGGACAGGCTAATTCACCCCTCCACTTT CASSGQANSPLHF
few TRBD2 TRBJ2-7 TRBV6-1 TGTGCCAGCAGTGGCCTCGGGACTAGCGGGAGTCTCCGCGAGCAGTACTTC CASSGLGTSGSLREQYF
. TRBD2 TRBJ2-7 TRBV5-4 TGTGCCAGCAGCATCCGGGGGGGTTCCTACGAGCAGTACTTC CASSIRGGSYEQYF
. TRBD1 TRBJ1-5 TRBV5-1 TGCGCCAGCAGCTTGGTAACAGGGGAGCAGCCCCAGCATTTT CASSLVTGEQPQHF